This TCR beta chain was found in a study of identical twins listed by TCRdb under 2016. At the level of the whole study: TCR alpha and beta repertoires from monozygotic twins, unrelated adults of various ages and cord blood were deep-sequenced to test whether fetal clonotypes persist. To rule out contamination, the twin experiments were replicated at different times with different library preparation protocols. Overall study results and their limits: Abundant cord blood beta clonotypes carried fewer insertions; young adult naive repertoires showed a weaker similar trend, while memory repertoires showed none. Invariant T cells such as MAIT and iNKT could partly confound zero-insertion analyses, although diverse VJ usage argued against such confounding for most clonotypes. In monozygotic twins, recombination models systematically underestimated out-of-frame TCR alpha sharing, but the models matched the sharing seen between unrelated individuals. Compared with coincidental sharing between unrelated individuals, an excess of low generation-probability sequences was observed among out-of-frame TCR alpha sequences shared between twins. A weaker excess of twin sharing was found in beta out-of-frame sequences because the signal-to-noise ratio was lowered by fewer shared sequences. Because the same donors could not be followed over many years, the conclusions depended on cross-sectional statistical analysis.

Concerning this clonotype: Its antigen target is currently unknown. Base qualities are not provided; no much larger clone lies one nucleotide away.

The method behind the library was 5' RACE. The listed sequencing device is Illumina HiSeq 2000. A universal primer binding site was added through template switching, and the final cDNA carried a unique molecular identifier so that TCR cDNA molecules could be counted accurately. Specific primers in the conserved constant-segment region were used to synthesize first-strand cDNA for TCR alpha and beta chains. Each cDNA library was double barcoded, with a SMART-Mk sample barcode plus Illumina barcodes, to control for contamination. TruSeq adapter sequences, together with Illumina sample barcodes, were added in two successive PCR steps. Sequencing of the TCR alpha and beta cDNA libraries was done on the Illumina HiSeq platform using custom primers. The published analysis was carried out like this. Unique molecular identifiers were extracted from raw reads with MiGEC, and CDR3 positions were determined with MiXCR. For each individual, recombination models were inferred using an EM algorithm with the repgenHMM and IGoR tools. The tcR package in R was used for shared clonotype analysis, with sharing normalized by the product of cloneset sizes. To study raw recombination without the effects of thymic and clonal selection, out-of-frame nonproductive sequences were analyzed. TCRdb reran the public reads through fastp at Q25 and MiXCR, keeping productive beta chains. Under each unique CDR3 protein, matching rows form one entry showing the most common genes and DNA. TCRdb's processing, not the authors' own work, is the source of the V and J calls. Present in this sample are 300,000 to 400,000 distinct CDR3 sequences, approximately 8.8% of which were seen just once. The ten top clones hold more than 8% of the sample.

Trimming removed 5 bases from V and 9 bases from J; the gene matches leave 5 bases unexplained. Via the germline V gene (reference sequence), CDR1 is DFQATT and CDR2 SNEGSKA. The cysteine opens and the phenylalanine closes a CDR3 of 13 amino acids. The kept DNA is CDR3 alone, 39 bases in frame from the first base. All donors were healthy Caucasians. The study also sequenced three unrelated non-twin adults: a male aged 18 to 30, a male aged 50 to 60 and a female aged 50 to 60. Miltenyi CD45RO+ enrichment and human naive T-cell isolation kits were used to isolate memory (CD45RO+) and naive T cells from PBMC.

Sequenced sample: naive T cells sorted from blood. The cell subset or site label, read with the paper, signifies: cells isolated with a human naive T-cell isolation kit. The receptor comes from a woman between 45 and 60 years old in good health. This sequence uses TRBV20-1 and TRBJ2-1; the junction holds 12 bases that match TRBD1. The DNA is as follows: TGCAGTGCTCCGGGACAGGGGGCCGTTGAGCAGTTCTTC. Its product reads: CSAPGQGAVEQFF.